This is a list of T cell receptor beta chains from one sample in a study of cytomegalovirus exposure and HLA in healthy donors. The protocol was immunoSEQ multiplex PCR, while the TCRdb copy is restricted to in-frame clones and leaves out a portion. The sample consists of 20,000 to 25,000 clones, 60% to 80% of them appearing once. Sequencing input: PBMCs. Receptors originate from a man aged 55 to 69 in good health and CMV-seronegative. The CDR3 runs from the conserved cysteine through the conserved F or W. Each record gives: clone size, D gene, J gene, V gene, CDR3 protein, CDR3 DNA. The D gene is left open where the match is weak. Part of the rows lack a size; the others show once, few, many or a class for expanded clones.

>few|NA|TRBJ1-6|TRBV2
CASSDPKNSPLHF
TGTGCCAGCAGTGACCCAAAAAATTCACCCCTCCACTTT
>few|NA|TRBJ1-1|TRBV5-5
CASSLQNTEAFF
TGTGCCAGCAGCTTGCAGAACACTGAAGCTTTCTTT
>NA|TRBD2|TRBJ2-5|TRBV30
CAWSSNRLAGAGETQYF
TGTGCCTGGAGTTCTAACCGTTTAGCGGGAGCGGGAGAGACCCAGTACTTC
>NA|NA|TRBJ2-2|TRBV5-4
CASSRSGQNTGELFF
TGTGCCAGCAGCCGCTCGGGACAGAACACCGGGGAGCTGTTTTTT
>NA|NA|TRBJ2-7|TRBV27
CASSLRVVDLYEQYF
TGTGCCAGCAGTTTACGGGTCGTTGATTTGTACGAGCAGTACTTC
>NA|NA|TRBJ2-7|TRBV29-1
CSVLENVYEQYF
TGCAGCGTTCTAGAGAACGTATACGAGCAGTACTTC
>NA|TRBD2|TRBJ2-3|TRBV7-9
CASCPGGAGGLGDTQYF
TGTGCCAGCTGCCCCGGGGGGGCGGGGGGTCTGGGTGATACGCAGTATTTT
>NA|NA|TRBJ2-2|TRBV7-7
CASSPTSTTGELFF
TGTGCTAGCAGCCCCACTAGTACCACCGGGGAGCTGTTTTTT
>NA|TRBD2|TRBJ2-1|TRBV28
CASSSRETSGRQFF
TGTGCCAGCAGTTCCCGCGAGACTAGCGGAAGACAGTTCTTC
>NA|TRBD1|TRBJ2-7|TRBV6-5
CASSSAGQGIYEQYF
TGTGCCAGCAGCAGCGCGGGACAGGGGATCTACGAGCAGTACTTC
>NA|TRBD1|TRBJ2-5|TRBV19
CASSDQGVKETQYF
TGTGCCAGTAGTGATCAGGGGGTAAAGGAGACCCAGTACTTC
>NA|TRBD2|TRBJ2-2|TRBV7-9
CASSSRALAGGGTGELFF
TGTGCCAGCAGCTCACGGGCCCTAGCGGGGGGTGGAACCGGGGAGCTGTTTTTT
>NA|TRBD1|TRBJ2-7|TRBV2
CASFLPGQGSYEQYF
TGTGCCAGCTTTCTACCGGGACAGGGTTCCTACGAGCAGTACTTC
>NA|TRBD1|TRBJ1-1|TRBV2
CASSTQGANTEAFF
TGTGCCAGCAGCACACAGGGGGCGAACACTGAAGCTTTCTTT
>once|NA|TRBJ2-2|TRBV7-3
CASSPNIGGSGELFF
TGTGCCAGCAGCCCCAACATTGGGGGCAGCGGGGAGCTGTTTTTT
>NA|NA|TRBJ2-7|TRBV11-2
CASSSLVLSRGRPYEQYF
TGTGCCAGCAGCTCCTTAGTTCTGAGCAGGGGAAGGCCCTACGAGCAGTACTTC
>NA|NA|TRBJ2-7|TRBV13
CASSPMAGSHYEQYF
TGTGCCAGCAGCCCGATGGCGGGGTCCCACTACGAGCAGTACTTC
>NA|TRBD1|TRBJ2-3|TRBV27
CASSFRTGISTDTQYF
TGTGCCAGCAGTTTTAGGACAGGGATTAGCACAGATACGCAGTATTTT
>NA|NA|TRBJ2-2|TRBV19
CASRPTGQANTGELFF
TGTGCCAGTAGACCCACAGGGCAAGCGAACACCGGGGAGCTGTTTTTT
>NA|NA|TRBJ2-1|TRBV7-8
CASSHYTSSYNEQFF
TGTGCCAGCAGCCACTATACCAGCTCCTACAATGAGCAGTTCTTC
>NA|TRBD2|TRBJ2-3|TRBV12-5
CASGFSGGQDTQYF
TGTGCTAGTGGTTTCAGCGGGGGGCAGGATACGCAGTATTTT